This TCR beta chain was captured in a study of identical twins. The ends were cut back, 0 bases at V and 11 bases at J, with 11 bases in the middle. The germline V gene encodes CDR1 LGHNA and CDR2 YNFKEQ. The CDR3 covers 13 residues. This clonotype was counted only a few times. TCRdb itself ran the 5' RACE reads through MiXCR, one entry per CDR3 protein. In the table there are hundreds of thousands of distinct CDR3 sequences, 8% to 9% of which are singletons. These data were also reused for a study on yellow fever vaccine responses in identical twins.

This TCR was recovered from a woman aged 18-29 years in good health. J is TRBJ1-5 and V is TRBV4-2; D gene uncertain. The sample taken for sequencing was PBMCs. CDR3 region: CASSQDLPFAQHF. DNA of the CDR3: TGTGCCAGCAGCCAAGATTTACCCTTCGCCCAGCATTTT.